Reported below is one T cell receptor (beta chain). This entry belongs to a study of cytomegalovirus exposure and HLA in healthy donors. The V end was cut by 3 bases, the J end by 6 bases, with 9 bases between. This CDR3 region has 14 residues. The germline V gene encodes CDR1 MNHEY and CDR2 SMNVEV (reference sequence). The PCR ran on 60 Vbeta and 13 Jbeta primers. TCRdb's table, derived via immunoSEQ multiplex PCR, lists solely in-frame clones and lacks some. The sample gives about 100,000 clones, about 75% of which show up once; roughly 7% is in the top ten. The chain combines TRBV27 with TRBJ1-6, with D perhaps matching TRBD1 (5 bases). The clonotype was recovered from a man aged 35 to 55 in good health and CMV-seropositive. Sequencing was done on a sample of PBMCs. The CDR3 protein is CASSFGGANSPLHF. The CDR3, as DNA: TGTGCCAGCAGTTTCGGCGGGGCTAATTCACCCCTCCACTTT.